The T cell receptor (beta chain) under discussion was sequenced for a study of metastatic and nonmetastatic thyroid tumors. Germline V lookup: CDR1 SGHTA, CDR2 FQGNSA. With 4 bases removed from V and 7 bases from J, the gap between germline ends came to 13 bases. The CDR3 totals 13 residues. None of the patients had undergone any treatment ahead of thyroid surgery. With MiXCR, TCRdb reprocessed the PCR reads. The repertoire has roughly 6,500 clones, about 30% of them found once; the top ten carry 37%. Relative to its sample, this clone is medium-sized. The sample holds other DNA sequences that translate to the same CDR3.

The sample comprised adjacent normal tissue. The clonotype was recovered from a male donor with papillary thyroid cancer or a benign thyroid nodule (not recorded which). Some clones in this sample may be carry-over from other donors' samples. This chain joins TRBV7-2 and TRBJ2-5, with D possibly being TRBD1 or TRBD2 (5 bases each). CDR3 sequence: CASSSGLGGTQYF. Written as DNA, the CDR3 is TGTGCCAGCAGCTCTGGACTTGGGGGGACCCAGTACTTC.